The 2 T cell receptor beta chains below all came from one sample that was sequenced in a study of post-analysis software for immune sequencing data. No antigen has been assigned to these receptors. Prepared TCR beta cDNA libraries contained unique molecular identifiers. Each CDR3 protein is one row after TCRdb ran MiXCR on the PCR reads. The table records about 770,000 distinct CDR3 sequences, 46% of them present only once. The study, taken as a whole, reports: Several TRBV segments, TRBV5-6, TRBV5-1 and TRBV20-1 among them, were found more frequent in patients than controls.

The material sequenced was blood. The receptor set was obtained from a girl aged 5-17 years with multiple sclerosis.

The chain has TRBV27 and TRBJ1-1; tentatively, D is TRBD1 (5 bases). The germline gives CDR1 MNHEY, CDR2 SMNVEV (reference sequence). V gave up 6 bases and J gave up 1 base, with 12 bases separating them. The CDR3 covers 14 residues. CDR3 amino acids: CASRGRAKNTEAFF. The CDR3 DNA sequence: TGTGCCAGCAGGGGCAGGGCCAAGAACACTGAAGCTTTCTTT.

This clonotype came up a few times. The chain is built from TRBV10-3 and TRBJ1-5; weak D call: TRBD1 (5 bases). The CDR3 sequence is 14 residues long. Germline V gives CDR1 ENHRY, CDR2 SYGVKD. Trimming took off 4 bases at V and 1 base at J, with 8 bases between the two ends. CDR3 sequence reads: CAISGAGSNQPQHF. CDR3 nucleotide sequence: TGTGCCATCAGTGGGGCAGGGAGCAATCAGCCCCAGCATTTT.